This T cell receptor (beta chain) stems from a study of CD8+ T cells in alopecia areata. The treatment is: oral pan-JAK inhibitor, 5-10 mg twice daily. The sequencing template was cDNA reverse transcribed from extracted RNA. Assay used: immunoSEQ multiplex PCR; TCRdb lists only in-frame clones, some missing. This sample has 150,000 to 200,000 clones; about three fifths occur once, and the top ten carry roughly 1.3%. Material: CD4+ T cells sorted from blood, obtained around week 50, from a patient treated with tofacitinib. The sequence came from a human donor with alopecia areata.

The CDR3 is CASSFGTSGPETQYF. The DNA for the CDR3 is TGCGCCAGCAGCTTCGGGACATCGGGACCAGAGACCCAGTACTTC. The genes are TRBV5-1 and TRBJ2-5; TRBD1 might be the D (6 bases). The CDR3 spans 15 residues. V was trimmed by 2 bases and J by 4 bases, leaving 15 bases between them. The V gene's germline CDR1 is SGHRS and CDR2 YFSETQ.